This T cell receptor (beta chain) was observed in a study of lymphopenia after photon versus proton radiotherapy. Overall study results and limits: Under photons, naive T cells and diversity fell while effector/memory populations rose.

As for this clone: Its matching antigen is unknown.

The data were produced by immunoSEQ multiplex PCR, yet TCRdb's version contains in-frame clones alone and is incomplete. Of 25,000 to 35,000 clones in the sample, about 94% are singletons; the top ten hold approximately 0.72%. The CDR3 contains 13 residues. V shed 8 bases and J 6 bases; nucleotides not matched to a gene: 10. The V gene's germline CDR1 is LNHDA and CDR2 SQIVND (reference sequence). Sequencing used peripheral blood, obtained from a patient treated with photon-based radiotherapy. The rearrangement joins TRBV19 to TRBJ2-7; 7 positions agree with TRBD2. The origin of this receptor is a woman aged 45-59 years with cholangiocarcinoma. CDR3 in DNA: TGTGCCAGTGCTGCGATTCTAGCGGCCGAGCAGTACTTC. Protein sequence: CASAAILAAEQYF.